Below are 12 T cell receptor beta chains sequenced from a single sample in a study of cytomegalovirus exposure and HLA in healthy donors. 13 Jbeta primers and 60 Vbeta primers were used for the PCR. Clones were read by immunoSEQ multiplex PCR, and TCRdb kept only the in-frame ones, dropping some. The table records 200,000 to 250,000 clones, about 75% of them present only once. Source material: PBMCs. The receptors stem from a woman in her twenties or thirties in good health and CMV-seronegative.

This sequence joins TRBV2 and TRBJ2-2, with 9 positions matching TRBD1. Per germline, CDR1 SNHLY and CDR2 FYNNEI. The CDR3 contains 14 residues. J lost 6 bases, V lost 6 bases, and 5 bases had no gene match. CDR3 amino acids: CASRLTGGAGELFF. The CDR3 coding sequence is TGTGCCAGCAGGTTGACAGGGGGGGCCGGGGAGCTGTTTTTT. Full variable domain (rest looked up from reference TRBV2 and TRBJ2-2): EPEVTQTPSHQVTQMGQEVILRCVPISNHLYFYWYRQILGQKVEFLVSFYNNEISEKSEIFDDQFSVERPDGSNFTLKIRSTKLEDSAMYFCASRLTGGAGELFFGEGSRLTVL.

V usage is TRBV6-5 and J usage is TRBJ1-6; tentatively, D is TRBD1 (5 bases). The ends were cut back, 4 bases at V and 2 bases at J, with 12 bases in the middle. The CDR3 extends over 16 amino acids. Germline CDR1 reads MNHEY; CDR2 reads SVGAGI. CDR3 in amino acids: CASSWSQGTYNSPLHF. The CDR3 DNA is TGTGCCAGCAGTTGGAGCCAGGGAACCTATAATTCACCCCTCCACTTT.

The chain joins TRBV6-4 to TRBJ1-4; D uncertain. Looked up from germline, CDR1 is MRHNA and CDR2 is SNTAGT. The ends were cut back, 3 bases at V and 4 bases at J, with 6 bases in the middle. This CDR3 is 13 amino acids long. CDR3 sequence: CASSEDINEKLFF. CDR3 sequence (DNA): TGTGCCAGCAGTGAAGACATTAATGAAAAACTGTTTTTT.

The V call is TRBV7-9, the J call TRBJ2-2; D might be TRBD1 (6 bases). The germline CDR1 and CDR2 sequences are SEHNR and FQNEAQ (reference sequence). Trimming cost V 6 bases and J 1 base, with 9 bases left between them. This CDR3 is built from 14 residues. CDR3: CASRRTENTGELFF. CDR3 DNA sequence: TGTGCCAGCAGACGGACAGAGAACACCGGGGAGCTGTTTTTT.

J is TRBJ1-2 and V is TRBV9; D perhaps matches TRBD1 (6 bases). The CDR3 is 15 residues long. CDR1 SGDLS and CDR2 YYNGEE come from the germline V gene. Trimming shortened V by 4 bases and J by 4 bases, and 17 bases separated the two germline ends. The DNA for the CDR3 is TGTGCCAGCAGCAAAAACTCAGGGGAGGGCTATGGCTACACCTTC. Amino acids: CASSKNSGEGYGYTF. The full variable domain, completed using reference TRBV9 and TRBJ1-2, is DSGVTQTPKHLITATGQRVTLRCSPRSGDLSVYWYQQSLDQGLQFLIQYYNGEERAKGNILERFSAQQFPDLHSELNLSSLELGDSALYFCASSKNSGEGYGYTFGSGTRLTVV.

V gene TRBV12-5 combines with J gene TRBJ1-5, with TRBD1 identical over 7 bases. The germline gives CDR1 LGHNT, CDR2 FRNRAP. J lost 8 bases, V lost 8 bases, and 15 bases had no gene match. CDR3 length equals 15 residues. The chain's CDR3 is CASLRGSFGEEPQHF. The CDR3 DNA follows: TGTGCTAGTCTCAGGGGGTCCTTTGGGGAAGAGCCCCAGCATTTT.

The CDR3 DNA sequence: TGTGCTAGTGGTTTGGTACTAAAGGACAGGGGTCCCGAAAAACTGTTTTTT. Amino acids: CASGLVLKDRGPEKLFF. The chain uses TRBV12-5 and TRBJ1-4; 9 bases fit TRBD1. Germline loops: CDR1 LGHNT, CDR2 FRNRAP. This CDR3 is built from 17 residues. V was clipped by 0 bases and J by 8 bases; unmatched bases: 10.

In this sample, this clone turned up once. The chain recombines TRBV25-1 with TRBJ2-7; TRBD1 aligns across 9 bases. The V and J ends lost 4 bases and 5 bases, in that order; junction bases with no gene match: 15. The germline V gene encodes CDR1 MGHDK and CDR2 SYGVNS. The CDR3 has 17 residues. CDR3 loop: CASSAPGQGRVKNEQYF. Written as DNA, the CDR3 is TGTGCCAGCAGTGCCCCGGGACAGGGACGAGTGAAGAACGAGCAGTACTTC.

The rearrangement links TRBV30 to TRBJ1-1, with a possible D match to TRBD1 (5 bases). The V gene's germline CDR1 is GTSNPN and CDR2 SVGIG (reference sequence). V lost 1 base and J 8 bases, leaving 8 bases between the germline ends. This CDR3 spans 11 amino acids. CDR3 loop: CAWSARQEAFF. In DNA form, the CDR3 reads TGTGCCTGGAGTGCCAGACAGGAAGCTTTCTTT.

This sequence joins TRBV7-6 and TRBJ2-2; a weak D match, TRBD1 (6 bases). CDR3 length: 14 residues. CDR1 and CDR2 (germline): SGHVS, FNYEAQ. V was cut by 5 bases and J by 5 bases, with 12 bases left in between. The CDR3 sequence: CASSEGRGTGELFF. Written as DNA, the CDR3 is TGTGCCAGCAGCGAGGGCAGGGGAACCGGGGAGCTGTTTTTT.

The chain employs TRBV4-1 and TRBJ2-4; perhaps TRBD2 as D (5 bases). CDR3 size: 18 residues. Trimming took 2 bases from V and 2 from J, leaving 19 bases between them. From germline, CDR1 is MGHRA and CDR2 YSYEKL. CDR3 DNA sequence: TGCGCCAGCAGCCAACAAGTAGGAGGTGGGATAACCAAAAACATTCAGTACTTC. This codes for CASSQQVGGGITKNIQYF.

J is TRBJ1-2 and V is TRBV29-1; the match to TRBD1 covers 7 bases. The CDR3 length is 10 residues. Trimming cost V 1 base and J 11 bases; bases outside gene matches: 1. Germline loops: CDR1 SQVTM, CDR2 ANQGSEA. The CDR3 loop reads CSVEAGGYTF. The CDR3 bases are TGCAGCGTTGAAGCAGGGGGGTACACCTTC.